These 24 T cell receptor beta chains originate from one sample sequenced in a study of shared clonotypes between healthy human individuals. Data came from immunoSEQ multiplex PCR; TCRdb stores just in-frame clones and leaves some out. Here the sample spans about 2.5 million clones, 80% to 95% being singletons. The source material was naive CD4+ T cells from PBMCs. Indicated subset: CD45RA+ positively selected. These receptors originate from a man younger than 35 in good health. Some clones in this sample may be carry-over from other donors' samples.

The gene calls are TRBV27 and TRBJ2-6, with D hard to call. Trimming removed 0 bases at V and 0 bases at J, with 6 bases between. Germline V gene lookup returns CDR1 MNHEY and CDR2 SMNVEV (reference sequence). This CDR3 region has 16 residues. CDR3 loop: CASSLSARSGANVLTF. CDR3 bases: TGTGCCAGCAGTTTATCGGCTCGCTCTGGGGCCAACGTCCTGACTTTC.

The CDR3 nucleotides read TGTGCCAGCACCGGACAGGGAAAGGGGACGCAGTATTTT. Translated: CASTGQGKGTQYF. The chain employs TRBV6-1 and TRBJ2-3, with 8 bases fitting TRBD1. The CDR3 has 13 residues. The junction had 9 bases not matched to a gene; V was cut back by 7 bases and J by 9 bases. Germline CDR1 MNHNS, CDR2 SASEGT.

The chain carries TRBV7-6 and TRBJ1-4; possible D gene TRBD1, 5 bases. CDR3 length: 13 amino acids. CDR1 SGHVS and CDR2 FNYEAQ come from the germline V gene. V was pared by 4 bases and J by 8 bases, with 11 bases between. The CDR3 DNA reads TGTGCCAGCAGCTCTGGGACGGGAGAAAAACTGTTTTTT. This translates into CASSSGTGEKLFF.

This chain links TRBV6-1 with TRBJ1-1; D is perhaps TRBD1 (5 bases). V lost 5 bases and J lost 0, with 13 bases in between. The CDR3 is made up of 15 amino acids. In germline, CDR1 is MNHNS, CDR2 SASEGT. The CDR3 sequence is CASSISGTVNTEAFF. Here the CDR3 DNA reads TGTGCCAGCAGTATTTCCGGGACTGTGAACACTGAAGCTTTCTTT.

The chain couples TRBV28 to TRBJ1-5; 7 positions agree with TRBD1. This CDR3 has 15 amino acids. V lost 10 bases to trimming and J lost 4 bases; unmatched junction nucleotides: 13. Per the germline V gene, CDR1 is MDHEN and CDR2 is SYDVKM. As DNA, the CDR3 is TGTGCCACGACCTTGACAGGGCTTACTAATCAGCCCCAGCATTTT. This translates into CATTLTGLTNQPQHF.

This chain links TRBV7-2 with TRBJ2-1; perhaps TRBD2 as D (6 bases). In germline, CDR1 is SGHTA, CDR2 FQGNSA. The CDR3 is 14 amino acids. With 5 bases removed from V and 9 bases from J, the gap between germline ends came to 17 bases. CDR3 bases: TGTGCCAGCAGCCCCGGGGCGGGGTCCAGTGAGCAGTTCTTC. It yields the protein CASSPGAGSSEQFF.

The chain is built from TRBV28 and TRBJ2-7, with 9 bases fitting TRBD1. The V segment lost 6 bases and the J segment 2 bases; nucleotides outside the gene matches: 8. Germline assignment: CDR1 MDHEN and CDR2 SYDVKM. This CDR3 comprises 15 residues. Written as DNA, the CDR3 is TGTGCCAGCAGCCCGTGGACAGGGGCGACCTACGAGCAGTACTTC. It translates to CASSPWTGATYEQYF. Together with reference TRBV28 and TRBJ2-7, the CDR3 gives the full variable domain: DVKVTQSSRYLVKRTGEKVFLECVQDMDHENMFWYRQDPGLGLRLIYFSYDVKMKEKGDIPEGYSVSREKKERFSLILESASTNQTSMYLCASSPWTGATYEQYFGPGTRLTVT.

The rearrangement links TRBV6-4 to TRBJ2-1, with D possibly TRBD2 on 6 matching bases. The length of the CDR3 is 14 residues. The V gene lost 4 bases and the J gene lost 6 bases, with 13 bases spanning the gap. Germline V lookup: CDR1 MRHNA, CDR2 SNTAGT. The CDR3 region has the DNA TGTGCCAGCAGTGGGGAGCGGGCCGGCAATGAGCAGTTCTTC. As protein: CASSGERAGNEQFF.

The CDR3 DNA sequence: TGCGCCAGCAGCTTGCGACTGACAGGGTGGGACACCGGGGAGCTGTTTTTT. Encoded protein: CASSLRLTGWDTGELFF. This chain links TRBV5-1 with TRBJ2-2; 7 positions agree with TRBD1. The CDR3 totals 17 residues. With V trimmed by 1 base and J by 3 bases, 9 bases remained unmatched. The V gene's germline CDR1 is SGHRS and CDR2 YFSETQ.

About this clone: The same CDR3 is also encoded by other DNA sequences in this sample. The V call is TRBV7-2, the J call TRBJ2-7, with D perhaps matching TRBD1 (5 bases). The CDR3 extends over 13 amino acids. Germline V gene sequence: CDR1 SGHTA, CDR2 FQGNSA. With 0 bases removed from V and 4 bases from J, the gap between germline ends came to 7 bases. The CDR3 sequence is CASSLAQGYEQYF. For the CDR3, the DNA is TGTGCCAGCAGCTTAGCGCAGGGTTACGAGCAGTACTTC.

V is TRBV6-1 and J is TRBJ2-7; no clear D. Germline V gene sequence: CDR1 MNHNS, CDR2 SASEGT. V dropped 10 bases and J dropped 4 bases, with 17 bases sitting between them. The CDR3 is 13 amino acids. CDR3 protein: CAITPASRYEQYF. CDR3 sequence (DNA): TGTGCCATAACGCCGGCTAGTAGGTACGAGCAGTACTTC.

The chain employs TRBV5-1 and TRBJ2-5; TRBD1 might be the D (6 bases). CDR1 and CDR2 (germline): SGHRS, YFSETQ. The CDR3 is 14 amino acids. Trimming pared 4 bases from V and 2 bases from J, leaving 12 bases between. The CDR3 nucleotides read TGCGCCAGCAGCGCACCCCAGGGGCAAGAGACCCAGTACTTC. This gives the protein CASSAPQGQETQYF.

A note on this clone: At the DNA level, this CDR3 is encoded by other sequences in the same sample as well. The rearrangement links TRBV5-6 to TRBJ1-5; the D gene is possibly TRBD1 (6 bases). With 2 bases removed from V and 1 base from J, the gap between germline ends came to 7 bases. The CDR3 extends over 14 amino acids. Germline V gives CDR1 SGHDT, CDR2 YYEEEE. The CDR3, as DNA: TGTGCCAGCAGCTTAGGGGGGAGCAATCAGCCCCAGCATTTT. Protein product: CASSLGGSNQPQHF.

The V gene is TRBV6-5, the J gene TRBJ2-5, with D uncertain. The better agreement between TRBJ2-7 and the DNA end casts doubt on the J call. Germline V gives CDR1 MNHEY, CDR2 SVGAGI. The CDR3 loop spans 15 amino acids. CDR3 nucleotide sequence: TGTGCCAGCAGTTACTCGGGCATTCTGACCTACGAGCAGTACTTC. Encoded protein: CASSYSGILTYEQYF.

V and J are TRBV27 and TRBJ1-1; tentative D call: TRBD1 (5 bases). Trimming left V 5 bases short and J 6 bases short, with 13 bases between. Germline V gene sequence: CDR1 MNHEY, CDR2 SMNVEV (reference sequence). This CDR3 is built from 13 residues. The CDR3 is CASSRGEDAEAFF. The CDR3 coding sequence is TGTGCCAGCAGTCGGGGGGAGGACGCTGAAGCTTTCTTT.

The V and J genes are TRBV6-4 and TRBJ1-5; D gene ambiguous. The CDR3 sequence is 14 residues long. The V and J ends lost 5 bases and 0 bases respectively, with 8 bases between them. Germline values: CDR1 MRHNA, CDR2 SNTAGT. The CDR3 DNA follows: TGTGCCAGCAGTAAGGAGCATAGCAATCAGCCCCAGCATTTT. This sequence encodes CASSKEHSNQPQHF.

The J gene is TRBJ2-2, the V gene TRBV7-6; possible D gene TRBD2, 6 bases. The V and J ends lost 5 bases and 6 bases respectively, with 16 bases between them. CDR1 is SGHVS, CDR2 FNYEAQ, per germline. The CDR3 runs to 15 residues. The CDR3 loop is CASSPNIRGSGELFF. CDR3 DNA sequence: TGTGCCAGCAGCCCAAACATTCGGGGGTCCGGGGAGCTGTTTTTT.

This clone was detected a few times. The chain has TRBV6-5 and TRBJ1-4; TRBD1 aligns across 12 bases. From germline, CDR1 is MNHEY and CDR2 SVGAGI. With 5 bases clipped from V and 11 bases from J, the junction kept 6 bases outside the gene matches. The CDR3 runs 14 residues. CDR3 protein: CASSAGQGAVKLFF. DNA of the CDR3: TGTGCCAGCAGTGCGGGACAGGGGGCGGTGAAACTGTTTTTT.

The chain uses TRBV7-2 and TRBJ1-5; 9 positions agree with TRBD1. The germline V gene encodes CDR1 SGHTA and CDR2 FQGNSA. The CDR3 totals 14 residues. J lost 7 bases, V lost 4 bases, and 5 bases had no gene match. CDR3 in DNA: TGTGCCAGCAGCTCCCGGACAGGGGACCAGCCCCAGCATTTT. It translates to CASSSRTGDQPQHF.

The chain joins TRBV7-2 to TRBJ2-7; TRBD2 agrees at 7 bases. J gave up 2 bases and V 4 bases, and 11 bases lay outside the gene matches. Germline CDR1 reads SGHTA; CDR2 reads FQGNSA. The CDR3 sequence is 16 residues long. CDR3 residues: CASSSLGGSRPYEQYF. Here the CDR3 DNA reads TGTGCCAGCAGCTCCCTGGGAGGGAGTCGGCCCTACGAGCAGTACTTC.

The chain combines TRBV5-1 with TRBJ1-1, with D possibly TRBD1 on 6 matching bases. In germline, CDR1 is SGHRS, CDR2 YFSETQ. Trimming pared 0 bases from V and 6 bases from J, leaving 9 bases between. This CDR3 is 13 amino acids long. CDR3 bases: TGCGCCAGCAGCTTGGGGCAGGGGTCTGAAGCTTTCTTT. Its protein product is CASSLGQGSEAFF.

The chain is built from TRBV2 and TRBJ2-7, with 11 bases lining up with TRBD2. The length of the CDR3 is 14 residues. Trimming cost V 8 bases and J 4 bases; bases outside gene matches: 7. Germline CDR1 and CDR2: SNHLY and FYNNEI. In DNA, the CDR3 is TGTGCCAGCGAGCCGGGACTAGCGGCTTACGAGCAGTACTTC. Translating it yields CASEPGLAAYEQYF.

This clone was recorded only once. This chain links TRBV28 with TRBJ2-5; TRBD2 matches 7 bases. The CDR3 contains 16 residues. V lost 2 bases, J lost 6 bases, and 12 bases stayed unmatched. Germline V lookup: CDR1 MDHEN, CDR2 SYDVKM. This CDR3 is CASSLAVGGGWQTQYF. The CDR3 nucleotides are TGTGCCAGCAGTTTAGCAGTTGGCGGGGGTTGGCAGACCCAGTACTTC. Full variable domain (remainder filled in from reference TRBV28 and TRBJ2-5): DVKVTQSSRYLVKRTGEKVFLECVQDMDHENMFWYRQDPGLGLRLIYFSYDVKMKEKGDIPEGYSVSREKKERFSLILESASTNQTSMYLCASSLAVGGGWQTQYFGPGTRLLVL.

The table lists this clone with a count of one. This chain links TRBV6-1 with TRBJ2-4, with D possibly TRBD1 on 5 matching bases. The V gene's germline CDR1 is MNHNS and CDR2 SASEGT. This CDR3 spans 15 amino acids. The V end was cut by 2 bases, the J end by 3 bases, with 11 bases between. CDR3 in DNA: TGTGCCAGCAGTGAATTGGGGCTGGGCAAAAACATTCAGTACTTC. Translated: CASSELGLGKNIQYF.